These 11 T cell receptor beta chains were all obtained from the same sample, sequenced in a study of T cell clonality in common variable immunodeficiency. Method: immunoSEQ multiplex PCR; TCRdb's copy keeps in-frame clones and lacks some. The sample gives over 1,500 clones, none seen only once, and the top ten clones hold about 35%. The study, taken as a whole, reports: In common variable immunodeficiency, TCR beta chains reportedly carried fewer deletions and N-nucleotide insertions.

These receptors are not linked to any known antigen. Material for sequencing was peripheral blood mononuclear cells. The source is a human donor with common variable immunodeficiency.

This clone was detected only a few times. The read gets to within 3 residues of the CDR3 end, and the germline J gene fills in the rest. The gene calls are TRBV7-2 and TRBJ2-1; D gene ambiguous. Per the germline V gene, CDR1 is SGHTA and CDR2 is FQGNSA. V was trimmed by 1 base and J by 3 bases, leaving 4 bases between them. The CDR3 covers 13 residues. CDR3 DNA, as far as it was read: TGTGCCAGCAGCTTAGACTACTACAATGAG. Translating gives CASSLDYYNE. The full CDR3 sequence reads CASSLDYYNEQFF.

This clone came up a few times. The sequence runs out 3 residues before the end of the CDR3; the remainder is reconstructed from the germline J gene. This rearrangement joins TRBV18 to TRBJ2-5; no firm D call. The V end was cut by 0 bases, the J end by 1 base, with 21 bases between. Per the germline V gene, CDR1 is KGHSH and CDR2 is LQKENI. The CDR3 is 19 amino acids. The CDR3 loop reads CASSPPVGRSSVFQETQYF. The DNA read from the CDR3 is TGTGCCAGCTCACCACCTGTTGGTAGATCCAGCGTCTTCCAAGAGACC.

By sample share, this clone is medium-sized (0.01 to 0.1%). The CDR3 reads CASSPLPTDGTGIYGYTF. The sequenced CDR3 bases are TGTGCCAGCAGCCCGCTACCCACAGATGGAACAGGGATTTATGGC. This chain connects TRBV4-2 to TRBJ1-2, with a possible D match to TRBD1 (6 bases). The sequenced fragment ends 3 residues before the CDR3 boundary, so the rest is inferred from the germline J gene. This CDR3 spans 18 amino acids. The germline CDR1 and CDR2 sequences are LGHNA and YNFKEQ. Trimming removed 4 bases from V and 5 bases from J, with 26 bases in between.

Concerning this clone itself: The read terminates 3 residues before the CDR3 end, so the remaining end is supplied by the germline J gene. This rearrangement joins TRBV7-8 to TRBJ2-5; possibly TRBD2 for D (6 bases). The CDR3 is 15 amino acids. Germline V lookup: CDR1 SGHVS, CDR2 FQNEAQ. V was cut by 2 bases and J by 3 bases, with 13 bases left in between. CDR3 residues: CASSLFSGRKETQYF. The CDR3 DNA, read in part, is TGTGCCAGCAGCTTATTTAGCGGCCGAAAAGAGACC. Together with reference TRBV7-8 and TRBJ2-5, the CDR3 gives the full variable domain: GAGVSQSPRYKVAKRGQDVALRCDPISGHVSLFWYQQALGQGPEFLTYFQNEAQLDKSGLPSDRFFAERPEGSVSTLKIQRTQQEDSAVYLCASSLFSGRKETQYFGPGTRLLVL.

Only a few counts were recorded for this clone. Read coverage stops 3 residues before the CDR3 terminus; the germline J gene supplies the remainder. The chain carries TRBV2 and TRBJ1-1, with 8 bases matching TRBD1. This CDR3 spans 15 amino acids. Trimming at V came to 5 bases and at J to 6 bases, leaving 11 bases not matched to a gene. Germline-derived CDR1 and CDR2 are SNHLY and FYNNEI. CDR3 sequence reads: CASSTQGAMIPEAFF. CDR3 DNA, as far as it was read: TGTGCCAGCAGTACTCAGGGGGCGATGATCCCTGAA.

The table lists this clone with a few counts. With the read ending 3 residues before the CDR3 end, the germline J gene is used to fill in that end. This rearrangement joins TRBV7-9 to TRBJ2-5, with D possibly TRBD2 on 6 matching bases. CDR3 length: 13 amino acids. Germline loops: CDR1 SEHNR, CDR2 FQNEAQ (reference sequence). Trimming shortened V by 5 bases and J by 3 bases, and 10 bases separated the two germline ends. CDR3 bases read: TGTGCCAGCAGCGCGGGGTTAGAAGAGACC. The encoded protein is CASSAGLEET. The full-length CDR3 reads as CASSAGLEETQYF. Filled out from reference TRBV7-9 and TRBJ2-5, the complete variable domain reads DTGVSQNPRHKITKRGQNVTFRCDPISEHNRLYWYRQTLGQGPEFLTYFQNEAQLEKSRLLSDRFSAERPKGSFSTLEIQRTEQGDSAMYLCASSAGLEETQYFGPGTRLLVL.

Notes on this clone: Read coverage stops 3 residues before the CDR3 terminus; the germline J gene supplies the remainder. The chain joins TRBV7-2 to TRBJ2-7; D is possibly TRBD1 (6 bases). CDR1 is SGHTA and CDR2 is FQGNSA in the germline V gene. V lost 5 bases and J 0 bases, leaving 11 bases between the germline ends. The CDR3 runs 14 residues. The sequenced part of the CDR3 DNA is TGTGCCAGCAGCCCAGGGGTCTTCTCCTACGAG. It is translated as CASSPGVFSYE. The entire CDR3 protein is CASSPGVFSYEQYF.

The CDR3 sequence: CASSSRTVNYGYTF. The covered CDR3 bases are TGTGCCAGCAGCTCCCGGACTGTGAACTATGGC. This rearrangement joins TRBV7-9 to TRBJ1-2; D gene unclear. The sequenced fragment ends 3 residues before the CDR3 boundary, so the rest is inferred from the germline J gene. Looked up from germline, CDR1 is SEHNR and CDR2 is FQNEAQ (reference sequence). V gave up 4 bases and J gave up 2 bases, with 11 bases separating them. The length of the CDR3 is 14 residues.

On this clone: The missing CDR3 end, 3 residues past where the read stops, is filled in from the germline J gene. The chain carries TRBV2 and TRBJ2-3; 15 nucleotides agree with TRBD2. The CDR3 covers 17 residues. In germline, CDR1 is SNHLY, CDR2 FYNNEI. With V trimmed by 6 bases and J by 2 bases, 6 bases remained unmatched. Here the CDR3 reads CASRVGLAGGPTDTQYF. The DNA read from the CDR3 is TGTGCCAGCAGGGTTGGACTAGCGGGGGGGCCCACAGATACG.

By sample share, this clone is large. The sequence runs out 3 residues before the end of the CDR3; the remainder is reconstructed from the germline J gene. The chain employs TRBV19 and TRBJ1-2, with 8 bases aligning to TRBD1. With 8 bases clipped from V and 4 bases from J, the junction kept 3 bases outside the gene matches. Germline CDR1 LNHDA, CDR2 SQIVND (reference sequence). The CDR3 is 12 amino acids. CDR3 bases read: TGTGCCAGTTCAGACAGGGGCTATGGC. Translated: CASSDRGYG. The full CDR3 protein is CASSDRGYGYTF.

As for this clone: Sequencing ends 3 residues short of the CDR3 end; the germline J gene provides the rest. The chain links TRBV18 to TRBJ2-7, with D hard to call. Trimming cost V 3 bases and J 2 bases, with 5 bases left between them. This CDR3 is 12 amino acids long. CDR1 and CDR2 from the germline V gene are KGHSH and LQKENI. The covered CDR3 bases are TGTGCCAGCTCACCGTCCACCTACGAG. Translation: CASSPSTYE. In full, the CDR3 is CASSPSTYEQYF.